These T cell receptor beta chains were read from a single sample in a study of blood T cell repertoires in COVID-19. The assay was immunoSEQ multiplex PCR, and TCRdb's table has in-frame clones only and misses some. The sample shows almost 70,000 clones, 60% to 80% of them seen only once. The sequencing sample was made of peripheral blood. These receptor sequences come from a man between 60 and 70 years old with acute or convalescent COVID-19. The CDR3 runs from the conserved cysteine through the conserved F or W. The order of the fields is V gene, D gene, J gene, clone size, CDR3 DNA, CDR3 protein. The D gene is left open where the match is weak. Size is omitted from some rows. Given values are once, few, many or a class for expanded clones.

V: TRBV4-3; D: NA; J: TRBJ1-2; size: few; DNA: TGCGCCAGCAGGGCGGCGAACTATGGCTACACCTTC; CDR3: CASRAANYGYTF
V: TRBV6-2/TRBV6-3; D: TRBD1; J: TRBJ1-2; size: NA; DNA: TGTGCCAGCAGTGGATCAGGGGGCTATGGCTACACCTTC; CDR3: CASSGSGGYGYTF
V: TRBV19; D: TRBD1; J: TRBJ2-6; size: NA; DNA: TGTGCCAGTAGTAGGGACAGCGGCTCTGGGGCCAACGTCCTGACTTTC; CDR3: CASSRDSGSGANVLTF
V: TRBV4-3; D: NA; J: TRBJ2-7; size: NA; DNA: TGCGCCAGCAGCCAAGATCCCCAGGGTATCTTCGGCGAGCAGTACTTC; CDR3: CASSQDPQGIFGEQYF
V: TRBV18; D: NA; J: TRBJ1-1; size: few; DNA: TGTGCCAGCTCACCTCTTGACAGCGCCGGGACTGAAGCTTTCTTT; CDR3: CASSPLDSAGTEAFF
V: TRBV7-2; D: TRBD1; J: TRBJ1-2; size: few; DNA: TGTGCCAGCAGCTTAACCCGGGACAGGGTATTGAGTGGCTACACCTTC; CDR3: CASSLTRDRVLSGYTF
V: TRBV9; D: NA; J: TRBJ1-3; size: NA; DNA: TGTGCCAGCAGCGTAGGGAGGTCGTCTGGAAACACCATATATTTT; CDR3: CASSVGRSSGNTIYF
V: TRBV27; D: TRBD1; J: TRBJ2-4; size: NA; DNA: TGTGCCAGCAGACCGACAGGGATAAAAAACATTCAGTACTTC; CDR3: CASRPTGIKNIQYF
V: TRBV5-1; D: TRBD1; J: TRBJ1-4; size: NA; DNA: TGCGCCAGCAGCTCAAACTACAGGGGAACTAATGAAAAACTGTTTTTT; CDR3: CASSSNYRGTNEKLFF
V: TRBV7-2; D: TRBD1; J: TRBJ2-5; size: NA; DNA: TGTGCCAGCAGCGAAACGACAGGGTATTTTGAGACCCAGTACTTC; CDR3: CASSETTGYFETQYF
V: TRBV7-6; D: NA; J: TRBJ2-7; size: NA; DNA: TGTGCCAGCAGCTTAGCGGTTATGGGCCCGCGGTACTTC; CDR3: CASSLAVMGPRYF
V: TRBV18; D: TRBD1; J: TRBJ2-2; size: NA; DNA: TGTGCCAGCTCACCACCCAAGGTCGGGACAGGGAACACCGGGGAGCTGTTTTTT; CDR3: CASSPPKVGTGNTGELFF
V: TRBV6-7; D: NA; J: TRBJ1-1; size: once; DNA: TGTGCCAGACTTAGGGGAGGGGGAAGCACTGAAGCTTTCTTT; CDR3: CARLRGGGSTEAFF
V: TRBV6-5; D: TRBD2; J: TRBJ2-1; size: NA; DNA: TGTGTTTGCATGGGGACTACCTCCTACAATGAGCAGTTCTTC; CDR3: CVCMGTTSYNEQFF
V: TRBV6-5; D: NA; J: TRBJ1-1; size: NA; DNA: TGTGCCAGCAGGGGGGCCCTCCGGAGGAACACTGAAGCTTTCTTT; CDR3: CASRGALRRNTEAFF
V: TRBV4-3; D: NA; J: TRBJ2-1; size: few; DNA: TGCGCCAGCAGCCAAGATGAGACAGGTTATACCTACAATGAGCAGTTCTTC; CDR3: CASSQDETGYTYNEQFF
V: TRBV14; D: NA; J: TRBJ2-1; size: NA; DNA: TGTGCCAGCAGCCGAGAACAGGGTTGGGATGAGCAGTTCTTC; CDR3: CASSREQGWDEQFF
V: TRBV5-1; D: NA; J: TRBJ2-1; size: NA; DNA: TGCGCCAGCAGGTTACAGGGAATCAATGAGCAGTTCTTC; CDR3: CASRLQGINEQFF
V: TRBV6-5; D: TRBD1; J: TRBJ1-6; size: NA; DNA: TGTGCCAGCAGTTACAGGGGGCCTAATTCACCCCTCCACTTT; CDR3: CASSYRGPNSPLHF
V: TRBV4-3; D: TRBD2; J: TRBJ2-1; size: NA; DNA: TGCGCCAGCAGCCAAGATGAAAGCGGGGGGGCTAATGAGCAGTTCTTC; CDR3: CASSQDESGGANEQFF
V: TRBV7-9; D: TRBD1; J: TRBJ2-5; size: NA; DNA: TGTGCCAGCAGCTTATACGGACAGGGGGTCGAACAAGAGACCCAGTACTTC; CDR3: CASSLYGQGVEQETQYF
V: TRBV27; D: TRBD1; J: TRBJ1-1; size: NA; DNA: TGTGCCAGCAGGTCACACAGGGGGGGGCCTTACACTGAAGCTTTCTTT; CDR3: CASRSHRGGPYTEAFF
V: TRBV18; D: TRBD2; J: TRBJ2-3; size: NA; DNA: TGTGCCAGCTCACCCGGACTAGCGGGGAAGACCACAGATACGCAGTATTTT; CDR3: CASSPGLAGKTTDTQYF
V: TRBV10-1; D: NA; J: TRBJ1-1; size: NA; DNA: TGCGCCAGCAGTCCCGGGAACACTGAAGCTTTCTTT; CDR3: CASSPGNTEAFF
V: TRBV6-5; D: TRBD1; J: TRBJ2-3; size: NA; DNA: TGTGCCAGCAGCAAGTCCCGGGACAGGGACGATACGCAGTATTTT; CDR3: CASSKSRDRDDTQYF
V: TRBV11-2; D: NA; J: TRBJ1-2; size: NA; DNA: TGTGCCAGCAGCGGGACACGGGACGTTTACGGCTACACCTTC; CDR3: CASSGTRDVYGYTF
V: TRBV10-1; D: NA; J: TRBJ2-7; size: NA; DNA: TGCGCCAGCGGCAACACCTACGAGCAGTACTTC; CDR3: CASGNTYEQYF
V: TRBV4-1; D: NA; J: TRBJ2-1; size: NA; DNA: TGCGCCAGCAGCCAAATGGGGGGAGTAGGCCCCTTCAATGAGCAGTTCTTC; CDR3: CASSQMGGVGPFNEQFF
V: TRBV5-1; D: NA; J: TRBJ2-1; size: NA; DNA: TGCGCCAGCAGCCCAGGGCCCGCATACAATGAGCAGTTCTTC; CDR3: CASSPGPAYNEQFF
V: TRBV7-2; D: TRBD2; J: TRBJ2-1; size: NA; DNA: TGTGCCAGCAGCTTAGATGCGGGGGGGTACAATGAGCAGTTCTTC; CDR3: CASSLDAGGYNEQFF
V: TRBV4-3; D: TRBD1; J: TRBJ1-2; size: NA; DNA: TGCGCCAGCAGCCGTCCCGGGACAGGTACGGGCTATGGCTACACCTTC; CDR3: CASSRPGTGTGYGYTF
V: TRBV27; D: NA; J: TRBJ1-1; size: NA; DNA: TGTGCCAGCAGTTTATCTCCCCTGGGCAGGGGATACACTGAAGCTTTCTTT; CDR3: CASSLSPLGRGYTEAFF
V: TRBV27; D: TRBD1; J: TRBJ2-2; size: NA; DNA: TGTGCCAGCAGAGAAGAGGGACAGCTCACCGGGGAGCTGTTTTTT; CDR3: CASREEGQLTGELFF